Detailed here is one T cell receptor beta chain. This entry comes from a study of blood T cell repertoires in COVID-19. Losses at the gene ends were 7 bases for V and 5 bases for J; bases not matched to a gene: 13. Germline V gene lookup returns CDR1 SQVTM and CDR2 ANQGSEA. CDR3 length: 14 amino acids. Using immunoSEQ multiplex PCR, the repertoire was profiled, and TCRdb retains in-frame clones only, with some absent. The top ten hold 3.9% of the sample, which has 300,000 to 450,000 clones, approximately 89% seen once. V usage is TRBV29-1 and J usage is TRBJ1-1; 7 nucleotides line up with TRBD1. The sequence derives from a woman in her sixties with COVID-19, enrolled during active disease. Material: peripheral blood. In DNA form, the CDR3 reads TGCAGCGGCCGAGTGACAGGGTATATGACTGAAGCTTTCTTT. It yields the protein CSGRVTGYMTEAFF.